This T cell receptor beta chain was captured by sequencing in a study of T-cell reconstitution after alpha-beta-depleted transplantation in children. It was with unique molecular identifiers that the TCRbeta library was prepared. TCRdb redid the calling of the PCR reads with MiXCR, one entry per CDR3 protein. Of around 370,000 distinct CDR3 sequences listed, about a tenth are singletons. The CDR3 totals 11 residues. V gave up 4 bases and J gave up 10 bases, with 9 bases separating them. From germline, CDR1 is SGHRS and CDR2 YFSETQ. This clonotype was counted at least ten times. The clonotype comes from a human donor who donated a stem cell graft to a child with acute lymphoblastic leukemia. Sequencing was performed on PBMCs from the stem cell graft donor, taken from the stem cell graft. V is TRBV5-1 and J is TRBJ2-1; D ambiguous. Written as DNA, the CDR3 is TGCGCCAGCAGCGTTAGACGCGAGCAGTTCTTC. Its protein product is CASSVRREQFF.